This TCR beta chain was captured in a study of a mutant IDH1 vaccine in newly diagnosed glioma. CDR3 size: 14 residues. Trimming left V 3 bases short and J 7 bases short, with 13 bases between. Germline CDR1 reads ENHRY; CDR2 reads SYGVKD. As to this clone: Its matching antigen is unknown.

Generated by immunoSEQ multiplex PCR, the TCRdb table keeps only in-frame clones and is missing some. This table holds 30,000 to 40,000 clones, about four fifths found once. Time point reported: week 35, safety follow-up. Each dose of the vaccine consisted of 300 ug of mutant IDH1 20-mer peptide, with topical imiquimod. The sequenced sample was PBMCs, obtained from a glioma patient whose treatment included an IDH1 peptide vaccine. The TCR comes from a woman between 18 and 29 years old with glioma. The gene calls are TRBV10-3 and TRBJ2-4; no reliable D call. CDR3 sequence reads: CAISDGVDRNIQYF. CDR3 bases: TGTGCCATCAGTGACGGAGTCGATAGGAACATTCAGTACTTC.